One and the same sample provided the 32 T cell receptor beta chains below, sequenced in a study of beta chain features in type 1 diabetes. Reverse transcription of all isolated RNA meant that expressed TCRB transcripts were sequenced. Here immunoSEQ multiplex PCR was the method, and the copy in TCRdb shows in-frame clones only, minus some. The sample shows hundreds of thousands of clones, approximately 14% of them seen only once. The material sequenced was central memory CD4+ T cells from blood. Receptors originate from a man aged 25-40 years in good health.

The table lists this clone with a few counts. This chain uses TRBV30 with TRBJ2-4; 8 nucleotides align to TRBD1. Per the germline V gene, CDR1 is GTSNPN and CDR2 is SVGIG (reference sequence). J gave up 11 bases and V 5 bases, and 5 bases lay outside the gene matches. CDR3 length: 11 amino acids. The chain's CDR3 is CAWGTGKFQYF. The CDR3 DNA reads TGTGCCTGGGGGACAGGAAAATTTCAGTACTTC.

This chain links TRBV5-6 with TRBJ2-7, with no clear D. The CDR3 has 14 residues. In germline, CDR1 is SGHDT, CDR2 YYEEEE. The V end was cut by 4 bases, the J end by 3 bases, with 14 bases between. CDR3 protein: CASSQRSSHYEQYV. The CDR3, as DNA: TGTGCCAGCAGCCAACGGTCATCCCACTACGAGCAGTACGTC.

This clone turned up a few times. This chain connects TRBV27 to TRBJ1-5, with 9 bases matching TRBD1. This CDR3 has 15 amino acids. Germline V CDR1 and CDR2: MNHEY, SMNVEV (reference sequence). After removal of 6 bases from V and 4 bases from J, the junction contained 7 bases not matched to a gene. CDR3 in DNA: TGTGCCAGCAGCTCAGGGACAGGGTGGAATCAGCCCCAGCATTTT. Its protein is CASSSGTGWNQPQHF.

This chain links TRBV19 with TRBJ2-2, with 9 nucleotides matching TRBD1. Per germline, CDR1 LNHDA and CDR2 SQIVND (reference sequence). V lost 7 bases, J lost 4 bases, and 7 bases stayed unmatched. The CDR3 covers 15 residues. CDR3 protein: CASKDRGLFTGELFF. CDR3 nucleotide sequence: TGTGCCAGTAAGGACAGGGGCCTATTCACCGGGGAGCTGTTTTTT.

This clone was picked up a small number of times. V gene TRBV6-1 combines with J gene TRBJ2-5; 7 nucleotides agree with TRBD2. Germline loops: CDR1 MNHNS, CDR2 SASEGT. V was pared by 6 bases and J by 4 bases, with 5 bases of the junction left unmatched. This CDR3 region has 13 residues. DNA of the CDR3: TGTGCCAGCAGACGGACTAGAACAGAGACCCAGTACTTC. This sequence encodes CASRRTRTETQYF.

J is TRBJ2-5 and V is TRBV4-3, with 12 bases fitting TRBD2. This CDR3 comprises 16 residues. J lost 4 bases, V lost 3 bases, and 6 bases had no gene match. Germline CDR1 LGHNA, CDR2 YSLEER. CDR3: CASSQRTSGDLETQYF. The CDR3 DNA reads as TGCGCCAGCAGCCAGAGGACTAGCGGGGATTTAGAGACCCAGTACTTC.

V gene TRBV6-6 combines with J gene TRBJ1-5, with 8 positions matching TRBD1. The trim removed 5 bases at V and 2 bases at J, leaving 5 bases unmatched. The CDR3 extends over 15 amino acids. In germline, CDR1 is MNHNY, CDR2 SVGAGI (reference sequence). CDR3 sequence reads: CASSPDRVGNQPQHF. The CDR3 DNA sequence: TGTGCCAGCAGTCCGGACAGGGTCGGCAATCAGCCCCAGCATTTT.

The J gene is TRBJ2-4, the V gene TRBV7-2; D might be TRBD1 (6 bases). Trimming removed 7 bases at V and 3 bases at J, with 13 bases between. Germline V gives CDR1 SGHTA, CDR2 FQGNSA. This CDR3 region has 14 residues. The CDR3 reads CASKAQGGKNIQYF. DNA for the CDR3: TGTGCCAGCAAAGCACAGGGTGGCAAAAACATTCAGTACTTC.

This clone was observed a few times. This chain uses TRBV11-3 with TRBJ2-2, with D unresolved. There are 15 residues in the CDR3. Germline assignment: CDR1 SGHNT and CDR2 YENEEA. Trimming took off 3 bases at V and 6 bases at J, with 14 bases between the two ends. As DNA, the CDR3 is TGTGCCAGCAGCTTTCCCCATCCGAAGCCCGGGGAGCTGTTTTTT. Protein sequence: CASSFPHPKPGELFF.

In this sample, this clone turned up many times. The chain is built from TRBV11-2 and TRBJ1-4; D may be TRBD1 (5 bases). The germline V gene encodes CDR1 SGHAT and CDR2 FQNNGV. The CDR3 has 13 residues. Trimming took off 8 bases at V and 4 bases at J, with 11 bases between the two ends. CDR3 coding DNA: TGTGCCAGCCGGGACGGATATAATGAAAAACTGTTTTTT. Its protein is CASRDGYNEKLFF.

This clone showed up just a few times. The V gene is TRBV7-2, the J gene TRBJ2-7; no firm D call. Trimming cost V 3 bases and J 6 bases, with 15 bases left between them. The CDR3 contains 14 residues. Germline CDR1 reads SGHTA; CDR2 reads FQGNSA. The CDR3 DNA is TGTGCCAGCAGCTTGTTGGTGGGTACGCGCGAGCAGTACTTC. This gives the protein CASSLLVGTREQYF.

The chain joins TRBV6-4 to TRBJ2-7; D is uncertain. The CDR3 has 13 amino acids. From germline, CDR1 is MRHNA and CDR2 SNTAGT. The V gene lost 2 bases and the J gene lost 0 bases, with 5 bases spanning the gap. This CDR3 is CASSDRRSYEQYF. In DNA form, the CDR3 reads TGTGCCAGCAGTGACAGGCGCTCCTACGAGCAGTACTTC.

This clone was observed a handful of times. This chain uses TRBV30 with TRBJ2-2; no definite D call. In germline, CDR1 is GTSNPN, CDR2 SVGIG (reference sequence). CDR3 length: 12 amino acids. Trimming left V 2 bases short and J 7 bases short, with 8 bases between. The DNA of the CDR3 is TGTGCCTGGAGTTTTAATGACGGGGAGCTGTTTTTT. Its translation: CAWSFNDGELFF.

This clone was detected once. The chain joins TRBV19 to TRBJ2-7; TRBD1 is a possible D gene (5 bases). The V end was cut by 0 bases, the J end by 2 bases, with 14 bases between. Germline-derived CDR1 and CDR2 are LNHDA and SQIVND (reference sequence). The CDR3 has 16 amino acids. As DNA, the CDR3 is TGTGCCAGTAGTATAGATGGCCAGGTGGGGCCCTACGAGCAGTACTTC. Its protein is CASSIDGQVGPYEQYF.

The J gene is TRBJ2-1, the V gene TRBV9; the match to TRBD2 covers 7 bases. The CDR3 loop spans 14 amino acids. J lost 5 bases, V lost 4 bases, and 6 bases had no gene match. Germline CDR1 SGDLS, CDR2 YYNGEE. The DNA for the CDR3 is TGTGCCAGCAGCAGGCGGGAGTTCGACAATGAGCAGTTCTTC. Residues: CASSRREFDNEQFF.

V is TRBV7-2 and J is TRBJ1-5; D not certain. Trimming cost V 1 base and J 2 bases, with 12 bases left between them. Germline CDR1 is SGHTA and CDR2 is FQGNSA. This CDR3 spans 16 amino acids. CDR3 sequence: CASSLVGPGGNQPQHF. The CDR3 nucleotides are TGTGCCAGCAGCTTAGTAGGCCCCGGGGGCAATCAGCCCCAGCATTTT.

The chain links TRBV11-1 to TRBJ2-3, with 9 bases aligning to TRBD1. The trim removed 4 bases at V and 5 bases at J, leaving 4 bases unmatched. CDR1 is SGHAT and CDR2 is FQDESV in the germline V gene (reference sequence). The CDR3 is 14 amino acids. CDR3 DNA sequence: TGTGCCAGCAGCTCGACAGGGGGAGGAGATACGCAGTATTTT. It is translated as CASSSTGGGDTQYF.

V and J are TRBV5-4 and TRBJ1-1; D uncertain. V was cut by 0 bases and J by 10 bases, with 16 bases left in between. Germline CDR1 SGHNT, CDR2 YYREEE (reference sequence). CDR3 length: 14 residues. CDR3 region: CASSLVEGNGGAFF. The CDR3 DNA is TGTGCCAGCAGCTTGGTTGAGGGAAACGGTGGAGCTTTCTTT.

The chain joins TRBV18 to TRBJ2-5, with 8 bases identical to TRBD1. The CDR3 is 15 amino acids. The germline gives CDR1 KGHSH, CDR2 LQKENI. V dropped 4 bases and J dropped 3; count of bases not matched to a gene: 7. The CDR3 region is CASSRNQGAKETQYF. For the CDR3, the DNA is TGTGCCAGCTCACGGAACCAGGGGGCAAAAGAGACCCAGTACTTC.

This clone was recorded a few times. The chain couples TRBV28 to TRBJ1-2, with D hard to call. Germline assignment: CDR1 MDHEN and CDR2 SYDVKM. The ends were cut back, 3 bases at V and 8 bases at J, with 10 bases in the middle. The CDR3 consists of 12 residues. CDR3 nucleotide sequence: TGTGCCAGCAGTTTTTCCCTCCACGGCTACACCTTC. Translating it yields CASSFSLHGYTF.

This clone turned up a few times. CDR3 residues: CASSLSLASGAYEQYV. The CDR3, as DNA: TGTGCCAGCAGCTTATCACTAGCGTCCGGGGCCTACGAGCAGTACGTC. V is TRBV11-2 and J is TRBJ2-7, with TRBD2 identical over 7 bases. V lost 2 bases to trimming and J lost 2 bases; unmatched junction nucleotides: 9. The CDR3 loop spans 16 amino acids. Germline CDR1 is SGHAT and CDR2 is FQNNGV.

This clone was recorded many times. The chain is built from TRBV5-1 and TRBJ1-4; tentative D call: TRBD1 (5 bases). Deletions cut 4 bases from V and 8 bases from J, with 12 bases between. The CDR3 is made up of 13 amino acids. Germline CDR1 is SGHRS and CDR2 is YFSETQ. The CDR3, as DNA: TGCGCCAGCAGCGGGACGATTGGGGAAAAACTGTTTTTT. Its protein product is CASSGTIGEKLFF.

There are a few counts of this clone. The V gene is TRBV5-4, the J gene TRBJ2-3, with 15 nucleotides matching TRBD2. The V gene's germline CDR1 is SGHNT and CDR2 YYREEE (reference sequence). V lost 7 bases to trimming and J lost 1 base; unmatched junction nucleotides: 10. The CDR3 consists of 18 residues. The DNA for the CDR3 is TGTGCCAGCCGCCTGGGACTAGCGGGGGGTCGTGGCACAGATACGCAGTATTTT. It encodes CASRLGLAGGRGTDTQYF.

This clone was recorded at least ten times. The J gene is TRBJ1-5, the V gene TRBV19, with 7 bases matching TRBD1. The germline gives CDR1 LNHDA, CDR2 SQIVND (reference sequence). With 10 bases clipped from V and 5 bases from J, the junction kept 8 bases outside the gene matches. The CDR3 runs to 13 residues. The CDR3 sequence is CATRDSQDQPQHF. CDR3 DNA sequence: TGTGCCACCCGGGACAGCCAGGATCAGCCCCAGCATTTT.

This chain connects TRBV20-1 to TRBJ1-1, with D possibly matching TRBD1 (5 bases). V was cut by 4 bases and J by 7 bases, with 10 bases left in between. The CDR3 sequence is 11 residues long. Looked up from germline, CDR1 is DFQATT and CDR2 is SNEGSKA (reference sequence). In DNA form, the CDR3 reads TGCAGTGCTAAAACGGACATTGAAGCTTTCTTT. This codes for CSAKTDIEAFF.

This clone was observed a few times. This sequence joins TRBV7-2 and TRBJ2-3; 11 bases are a match to TRBD2. This CDR3 is 17 amino acids long. V lost 4 bases and J lost 5; bases outside the gene matches: 11. The germline V gene encodes CDR1 SGHTA and CDR2 FQGNSA. For the CDR3, the DNA is TGTGCCAGCAGCTACCGGCTAGCGGGGGGTGTTCGAGATACGCAGTATTTT. Translated, it gives CASSYRLAGGVRDTQYF.

The chain joins TRBV30 to TRBJ1-5; D possibly corresponds to TRBD1 (6 bases). CDR1 GTSNPN and CDR2 SVGIG come from the germline V gene (reference sequence). This CDR3 is 13 amino acids long. V lost 0 bases, J lost 7 bases, and 10 bases lay in between. CDR3 sequence (DNA): TGTGCCTGGAGTGTAAGGGGGGGACAGCCCCAGCATTTT. Translated, it gives CAWSVRGGQPQHF.

This clone has a count of ten or more. The genes are TRBV5-4 and TRBJ2-1; maybe TRBD1 (6 bases). CDR3 length equals 14 residues. CDR1 and CDR2 (germline): SGHNT, YYREEE (reference sequence). Between the trimmed V and J ends, which lost 2 bases and 5 bases, there was a span of 11 bases. For the CDR3, the DNA is TGTGCCAGCAGCTTCTTACAGGGCGACAATGAGCAGTTCTTC. Amino acid sequence: CASSFLQGDNEQFF. Full variable domain (missing parts from reference TRBV5-4 and TRBJ2-1): ETGVTQSPTHLIKTRGQQVTLRCSSQSGHNTVSWYQQALGQGPQFIFQYYREEENGRGNFPPRFSGLQFPNYSSELNVNALELDDSALYLCASSFLQGDNEQFFGPGTRLTVL.

This clone was seen a handful of times. The J gene is TRBJ1-3, the V gene TRBV10-3, with TRBD1 as a possible D gene (5 bases). The V end lost 0 bases, the J end lost 4 bases, and 19 bases lay between the germline ends. Germline-derived CDR1 and CDR2 are ENHRY and SYGVKD. CDR3 length: 18 residues. Here the CDR3 reads CAISESTMAGLGGNTIYF. The CDR3 nucleotides are TGTGCCATCAGTGAGTCGACGATGGCAGGGCTAGGAGGAAACACCATATATTTT.

The V gene is TRBV7-9, the J gene TRBJ2-2, with D uncertain. CDR1 is SEHNR and CDR2 is FQNEAQ in the germline V gene (reference sequence). This CDR3 comprises 15 residues. V was pared by 0 bases and J by 4 bases, with 9 bases between. CDR3 region: CASSLAAGTTGELFF. DNA of the CDR3: TGTGCCAGCAGCTTAGCGGCAGGAACCACCGGGGAGCTGTTTTTT.

In this sample, this clone turned up a few times. The gene calls are TRBV11-2 and TRBJ1-1, with D possibly being TRBD1 (6 bases). Per the germline V gene, CDR1 is SGHAT and CDR2 is FQNNGV. The CDR3 is 14 residues long. V was trimmed by 5 bases and J by 4 bases, leaving 14 bases between them. The CDR3 DNA is TGTGCCAGCAGCCAAACAGGGTTTGGCACTGAAGCTTTCTTT. Protein: CASSQTGFGTEAFF.

With respect to this clone: The junction differs from germline at one of its ends, possibly a read error. Other DNA sequences in this sample translate to the same CDR3. In DNA form, the CDR3 reads TGTGCCAGCAGCTTAGGGTCGGCGTTCTCCTACGAGCAGTACTTT. Translated, it gives CASSLGSAFSYEQYF. The chain carries TRBV13 and TRBJ2-7; D is undetermined. The CDR3 extends over 15 amino acids. CDR1 is PRHDT and CDR2 is FYEKMQ in the germline V gene (reference sequence).